This T cell receptor beta chain was recorded in a study of T cells in Graves' hyperthyroidism and ophthalmopathy. This clonotype was found a few times. TCR beta CDR3 regions were amplified from RNA. During a first-round RT-PCR of the TCR CDR3, the HTBI primer set was used. Each CDR3 protein is one row after TCRdb ran MiXCR on the multiplex PCR reads. The sample comprises hundreds of thousands of distinct CDR3 sequences, about 14% of which are singletons, and under 15% rests with the top ten. The origin of this receptor is a woman aged 50 to 60 with Graves' ophthalmopathy. Sequences were obtained from blood.

CDR3 loop: CGSGSSGANVLTF. DNA for the CDR3: TGTGGATCAGGGAGCTCTGGGGCCAACGTCCTGACTTTC. The V call is TRBV19, the J call TRBJ2-6; D may correspond to TRBD1 or TRBD2 (5 bases each). The CDR3 extends over 13 amino acids. Looked up from germline, CDR1 is LNHDA and CDR2 is SQIVND (reference sequence).